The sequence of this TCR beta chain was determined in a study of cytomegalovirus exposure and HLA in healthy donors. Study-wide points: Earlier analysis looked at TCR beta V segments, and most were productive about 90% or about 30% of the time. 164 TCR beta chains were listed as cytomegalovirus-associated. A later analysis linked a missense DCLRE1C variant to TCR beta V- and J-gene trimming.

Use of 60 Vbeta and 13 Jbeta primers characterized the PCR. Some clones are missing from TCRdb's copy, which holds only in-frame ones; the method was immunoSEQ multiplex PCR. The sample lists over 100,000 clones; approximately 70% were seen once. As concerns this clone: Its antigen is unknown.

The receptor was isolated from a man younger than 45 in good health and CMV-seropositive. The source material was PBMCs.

Here the CDR3 reads CAWTSGSYNEQFF. The CDR3 DNA follows: TGTGCCTGGACTAGCGGCTCCTACAATGAGCAGTTCTTC. The chain joins TRBV30 to TRBJ2-1; 7 positions agree with TRBD2. The CDR3 has 13 amino acids. From germline, CDR1 is GTSNPN and CDR2 SVGIG (reference sequence). The ends lost 4 bases at V and 0 bases at J; junction bases unmatched: 0.